Following are 15 T cell receptor beta chains from one sample sequenced in a study of regulatory T cells in long-lasting Graves disease. Time point defined: persistent/refractory GD, antithyroid drugs over 5 years with positive TRAb. PBMC-derived RNA was used for the TCR library. Libraries of TCR beta came from iRepertoire HTBI primers plus Arm-PCR of CDR3 regions. MiXCR, applied by TCRdb to the multiplex PCR reads, yields one record per CDR3 protein. Of under 450,000 distinct CDR3 sequences in the sample, approximately 23% are singletons; the top ten hold 25% to 35%. The source material was peripheral blood mononuclear cells (PBMCs), sampled when the disease was refractory, from a patient treated with antithyroid drugs. All receptors come from a woman aged 35 to 49 with Graves disease.

To note about this clonotype: The junction departs from the called germline gene at one end, perhaps through a read error. The V and J genes are TRBV7-9 and TRBJ1-1; tentatively, D is TRBD1 (5 bases). Per germline, CDR1 SEHNR and CDR2 FQNEAQ (reference sequence). The CDR3 spans 16 residues. The CDR3 bases are TGTGCCAGCAGCTCCAGCGGGGGGGGGGTGAACACTGAAGCCTTCTTT. This translates into CASSSSGGGVNTEAFF.

There are a few counts of this clonotype. The V and J genes are TRBV7-9 and TRBJ1-5, with unresolved D. V gave up 4 bases and J gave up 9 bases, with 10 bases separating them. CDR1 is SEHNR, CDR2 FQNEAQ, per germline (reference sequence). This CDR3 spans 12 amino acids. The CDR3 bases are TGTGCCAGCAGCTCGGGCATAGGGCCCCAGCATTTT. Translated, it gives CASSSGIGPQHF.

This clonotype was picked up a small number of times. This sequence joins TRBV2 and TRBJ2-1; D gene unclear. Germline V lookup: CDR1 SNHLY, CDR2 FYNNEI. The CDR3 contains 14 residues. With 6 bases removed from V and 0 bases from J, the gap between germline ends came to 9 bases. The CDR3 sequence is CASSGLSSYNEQFF. CDR3 DNA: TGTGCCAGCAGCGGCCTGAGCTCCTACAATGAGCAGTTCTTC.

The CDR3 coding sequence is TGTGCCACCAGTGATTGGACAGGGGGAAGAGATACGCAGTATTTT. Protein sequence: CATSDWTGGRDTQYF. V is TRBV24-1 and J is TRBJ2-3, with 10 bases matching TRBD1. J gave up 5 bases and V 2 bases, and 3 bases lay outside the gene matches. The length of the CDR3 is 15 residues. From germline, CDR1 is KGHDR and CDR2 SFDVKD.

In its sample, this clonotype was seen many times. The chain recombines TRBV12-3 or TRBV12-4 with TRBJ1-5, with unresolved D. V was clipped by 0 bases and J by 1 base, with 7 bases between them. This CDR3 is 15 amino acids long. This CDR3 reads CASSLAPRSNQPQHF. DNA for the CDR3: TGTGCCAGCAGTTTAGCGCCCAGGAGCAATCAGCCCCAGCATTTT.

This CDR3 is CASSYPYRGQGQPQHF. The CDR3 DNA reads as TGTGCCAGCAGTTACCCTTACAGGGGGCAAGGACAGCCCCAGCATTTT. The chain uses TRBV6-5 and TRBJ1-5, with 9 bases fitting TRBD1. The V gene end was trimmed by 2 bases and the J gene end by 7 bases; junction bases not matched to a gene: 9. The CDR3 is 16 residues long. Looked up from germline, CDR1 is MNHEY and CDR2 is SVGAGI.

This sequence joins TRBV13 and TRBJ2-7, with 7 bases aligning to TRBD2. The V segment lost 5 bases and the J segment 8 bases; nucleotides outside the gene matches: 6. The germline CDR1 and CDR2 sequences are PRHDT and FYEKMQ (reference sequence). The CDR3 is 12 residues long. CDR3 coding DNA: TGTGCCAGCAGCATCGGACTAGTCAAGCAGTACTTC. Amino acids: CASSIGLVKQYF.

This clonotype was seen just once. The J gene is TRBJ2-3, the V gene TRBV29-1; D uncertain. CDR3 length: 13 residues. Germline assignment: CDR1 SQVTM and CDR2 ANQGSEA. Trimming removed 3 bases at V and 2 bases at J, with 9 bases between. CDR3 protein: CSVDKPNTDTQYF. The CDR3 DNA reads as TGCAGCGTTGATAAGCCTAACACAGATACGCAGTATTTT.

About this clonotype itself: A clone one base away is much larger, so this may be a read error. The chain combines TRBV12-3 or TRBV12-4 with TRBJ2-2; no clear D gene. The CDR3 has 11 residues. CDR3 nucleotides: TGTGCCGGCAGTTTTCGGCGGGAGCTGTTTTTT. Amino acid sequence: CAGSFRRELFF.

The chain is built from TRBV30 and TRBJ1-1, with no clear D. Germline lookup yields CDR1 GTSNPN and CDR2 SVGIG (reference sequence). V gave up 3 bases and J gave up 0 bases, with 11 bases separating them. There are 14 residues in the CDR3. For the CDR3, the DNA is TGTGCCTGGAGCCAGGACCTTATGAACACTGAAGCTTTCTTT. It codes for CAWSQDLMNTEAFF.

In this sample, this clonotype turned up many times. The chain carries TRBV28 and TRBJ1-5, with D perhaps TRBD1 (5 bases). Germline lookup yields CDR1 MDHEN and CDR2 SYDVKM. The V and J ends lost 5 bases and 11 bases respectively, with 19 bases between them. This CDR3 contains 14 residues. The CDR3 is CASSEDSDSRSQHF. The CDR3 nucleotides read TGTGCCAGCAGTGAAGACAGCGACAGCAGATCCCAGCATTTT.

Many counts were recorded for this clonotype. The chain recombines TRBV28 with TRBJ2-2; 9 nucleotides align to TRBD1. Germline CDR1 reads MDHEN; CDR2 reads SYDVKM. The CDR3 is made up of 15 amino acids. The V gene end was trimmed by 3 bases and the J gene end by 6 bases; junction bases not matched to a gene: 5. The CDR3 region is CASSFGTGKPGELFF. The CDR3 nucleotides are TGTGCCAGCAGTTTCGGGACAGGGAAACCCGGGGAGCTGTTTTTT.

In its sample, this clonotype was seen many times. The CDR3 DNA follows: TGCAGTGCTATTTTGTATGGAGAGACCCAGTACTTC. This encodes CSAILYGETQYF. V usage is TRBV20-1 and J usage is TRBJ2-5, with no clear D. Germline V gene data show CDR1 as DFQATT and CDR2 as SNEGSKA (reference sequence). Trimming shortened V by 4 bases and J by 4 bases, and 10 bases separated the two germline ends. The CDR3 consists of 12 residues.

This clonotype was seen at least ten times. In nucleotides, the CDR3 is TGTGCCAGCAGTGGTCCGGGACTAGCGGGAGGGGGCCTCGAGCAGTACTTC. Its translation is CASSGPGLAGGGLEQYF. The rearrangement links TRBV28 to TRBJ2-7; TRBD2 matches at 16 bases. This CDR3 contains 17 residues. Germline CDR1 reads MDHEN; CDR2 reads SYDVKM. V trimming: 5 bases; J trimming: 6 bases; junction bases outside the gene matches: 10. Together with reference TRBV28 and TRBJ2-7, the CDR3 gives the full variable domain: DVKVTQSSRYLVKRTGEKVFLECVQDMDHENMFWYRQDPGLGLRLIYFSYDVKMKEKGDIPEGYSVSREKKERFSLILESASTNQTSMYLCASSGPGLAGGGLEQYFGPGTRLTVT.

There are many counts of this clonotype. This sequence joins TRBV13 and TRBJ2-4; 7 nucleotides line up with TRBD2. CDR1 is PRHDT, CDR2 FYEKMQ, per germline (reference sequence). The CDR3 totals 15 residues. The V segment lost 1 base and the J segment 0 bases; nucleotides outside the gene matches: 0. The CDR3: CASSLVAGAKNIQYF. CDR3 bases: TGTGCCAGCAGCTTAGTAGCGGGAGCCAAAAACATTCAGTACTTC.